The rows below give T cell receptor beta chains drawn from one sample of a study of STAT3 mutations in large granular lymphocyte leukemia. Using immunoSEQ multiplex PCR, the repertoire was profiled, and TCRdb retains in-frame clones only, with some absent. Among about 42,000 clones listed, about three quarters were seen once. The sequencing input was PBMCs. These TCRs come from a human donor with T large granular lymphocyte leukemia. Some clones in this sample may be carry-over from other donors' samples. CDR3s include the opening cysteine and the closing phenylalanine or tryptophan. The D gene is left open where the match is weak. Expanded clones are given a class, and other clones once, few, many or no size at all.

D: TRBD1
V: TRBV28
length: 15
J: TRBJ1-5
size: .
DNA: TGTGCCAGCAGAGAGACAGGGCTGAGCAATCAGCCCCAGCATTTT
CDR3: CASRETGLSNQPQHF

D: TRBD1
V: TRBV19
length: 16
J: TRBJ1-1
size: .
DNA: TGTGCCAGTAGTACCCTAGCCCGGACAGGGAGAACTGAAGCTTTCTTT
CDR3: CASSTLARTGRTEAFF

D: TRBD1
V: TRBV29-1
length: 14
J: TRBJ1-5
size: .
DNA: TGCAGCGTAGTTACCGGGACAGGGTATCAGCCCCAGCATTTT
CDR3: CSVVTGTGYQPQHF

D: .
V: TRBV18
length: 16
J: TRBJ1-2
size: .
DNA: TGTGCCAGCTCACCACCGCCTACGAGACAGCTGGACGGCTACACCTTC
CDR3: CASSPPPTRQLDGYTF

D: .
V: TRBV19
length: 14
J: TRBJ1-1
size: .
DNA: TGTGCCAGTAGTCCTGGGGCACCCAACACTGAAGCTTTCTTT
CDR3: CASSPGAPNTEAFF

D: .
V: TRBV7-9
length: 13
J: TRBJ2-1
size: .
DNA: TGTGCCAGCAGCTTCCCAGGGAACAATGAGCAGTTCTTC
CDR3: CASSFPGNNEQFF

D: .
V: TRBV5-6
length: 16
J: TRBJ1-6
size: .
DNA: TGTGCCAGCAGCTTGTACAGCAGCTCCTATAATTCACCCCTCCACTTT
CDR3: CASSLYSSSYNSPLHF

D: .
V: TRBV19
length: 17
J: TRBJ1-6
size: .
DNA: TGTGCCAGTACCCCGTCCGGGAGGGTCAGTCATAATTCACCCCTCCACTTT
CDR3: CASTPSGRVSHNSPLHF

D: .
V: TRBV29-1
length: 14
J: TRBJ2-2
size: .
DNA: TGCAGCGCCGGGCCGACCCGGTCCACCGGGGAGCTGTTTTTT
CDR3: CSAGPTRSTGELFF

D: .
V: TRBV19
length: 12
J: TRBJ1-6
size: once
DNA: TGTGCCAGTAGACCCCCTAATTCACCCCTCCACTTT
CDR3: CASRPPNSPLHF

D: .
V: TRBV7-9
length: 18
J: TRBJ2-2
size: .
DNA: TGTGCCAGCAGCTTAAGACAACTACAGATTTCGAACACCGGGGAGCTGTTTTTT
CDR3: CASSLRQLQISNTGELFF

D: TRBD1
V: TRBV5-4
length: 17
J: TRBJ1-4
size: .
DNA: TGTGCCAGCAGCTTGGTGGGAACAGGGGCAACTAATGAAAAACTGTTTTTT
CDR3: CASSLVGTGATNEKLFF

D: TRBD1
V: TRBV11-1
length: 15
J: TRBJ1-1
size: .
DNA: TGTGCCAGCAGCGATTTCGCTGACAGGGGGTTCGAAGCTTTCTTT
CDR3: CASSDFADRGFEAFF

D: .
V: TRBV9
length: 14
J: TRBJ1-2
size: .
DNA: TGTGCCAGCAGCGTAGTTGGGAAGGGATCCGGCTACACCTTC
CDR3: CASSVVGKGSGYTF

D: .
V: TRBV27
length: 13
J: TRBJ2-5
size: .
DNA: TGTGCCAGCAGTCCTTGGACGGGGGAGACCCAGTACTTC
CDR3: CASSPWTGETQYF

D: .
V: TRBV13
length: 14
J: TRBJ1-1
size: .
DNA: TGTGCCAGCAGCCAACAGGGAGGGGGCACTGAAGCTTTCTTT
CDR3: CASSQQGGGTEAFF

D: .
V: TRBV18
length: 15
J: TRBJ2-3
size: .
DNA: TGTGCCAGCTCATCGACAGGGACTAGCACAGATACGCAGTATTTT
CDR3: CASSSTGTSTDTQYF

D: .
V: TRBV5-6
length: 15
J: TRBJ2-5
size: .
DNA: TGTGCCAGCAGCTATCGGACCAAGACCCAAGAGACCCAGTACTTC
CDR3: CASSYRTKTQETQYF

D: .
V: TRBV14
length: 11
J: TRBJ1-1
size: few
DNA: TGTGCCAGCAGCCGGAACACTGAAGCTTTCTTT
CDR3: CASSRNTEAFF

D: .
V: TRBV5-1
length: 14
J: TRBJ1-1
size: .
DNA: TGCGCCAGCAGGGGGGCCAGTTTGAACACTGAAGCTTTCTTT
CDR3: CASRGASLNTEAFF

D: TRBD2
V: TRBV5-1
length: 17
J: TRBJ2-3
size: once
DNA: TGCGCCAGCCTTCGGGCTAGCGGGGGGGCGGGCACAGATACGCAGTATTTT
CDR3: CASLRASGGAGTDTQYF

D: .
V: TRBV5-1
length: 11
J: TRBJ2-1
size: .
DNA: TGCGCCAGCAGCTCGCAGGGTGAGCAGTTCTTC
CDR3: CASSSQGEQFF

D: TRBD2
V: TRBV7-9
length: 15
J: TRBJ2-5
size: once
DNA: TGTGCCAGCAGCTTAGCGGGGGGGAGGCAAGAGACCCAGTACTTC
CDR3: CASSLAGGRQETQYF

D: .
V: TRBV6-6
length: 12
J: TRBJ2-4
size: .
DNA: TGTGCTATAATGGCAGGAGGAAACATTCAGTACTTC
CDR3: CAIMAGGNIQYF

D: .
V: TRBV2
length: 14
J: TRBJ1-2
size: .
DNA: TGTGCCAGCAGGACAGCGGCGGCTAACTATGGCTACACCTTC
CDR3: CASRTAAANYGYTF

D: .
V: TRBV13
length: 13
J: TRBJ1-4
size: .
DNA: TGTGCCAGCAGGGACAGTCGGGGTGAAAAACTGTTTTTT
CDR3: CASRDSRGEKLFF

D: TRBD2
V: TRBV4-1
length: 16
J: TRBJ2-3
size: .
DNA: TGCGCCAGCAGCCAATGGACTAGCGGGGACACAGATACGCAGTATTTT
CDR3: CASSQWTSGDTDTQYF

D: .
V: TRBV5-5
length: 14
J: TRBJ2-3
size: .
DNA: TGTGCCAGCAGCCCGGGGGACACCCGAGATACGCAGTATTTT
CDR3: CASSPGDTRDTQYF

D: .
V: TRBV5-6
length: 11
J: TRBJ2-1
size: few
DNA: TGTGCCAGCAGCTTTTCAGAGGAGCAGTTCTTC
CDR3: CASSFSEEQFF

D: .
V: TRBV29-1
length: 13
J: TRBJ1-2
size: .
DNA: TGCAGCGTTGACATGGGGGCGGGCTATGGCTACACCTTC
CDR3: CSVDMGAGYGYTF

D: TRBD1
V: TRBV27
length: 14
J: TRBJ2-7
size: .
DNA: TGTGCCAGCAGCAGACAGGGGATTACTGACGAGCAGTACTTC
CDR3: CASSRQGITDEQYF

D: TRBD2
V: TRBV7-9
length: 16
J: TRBJ2-3
size: few
DNA: TGTGCCAGCAGCTTAGGGACTAGCGGGGGTTCGGATACGCAGTATTTT
CDR3: CASSLGTSGGSDTQYF

D: TRBD2
V: TRBV7-9
length: 16
J: TRBJ2-6
size: .
DNA: TGTGCCAGCAGCTCCACTAGCGTTTCTGGGGCCAACGTCCTGACTTTC
CDR3: CASSSTSVSGANVLTF

D: .
V: TRBV6-5
length: 14
J: TRBJ1-3
size: .
DNA: TGTGCCAGCAGTTACTCAAGGTCGGGAAACACCATATATTTT
CDR3: CASSYSRSGNTIYF

D: .
V: TRBV4-1
length: 14
J: TRBJ1-1
size: .
DNA: TGCGCCAGCAGCCAAGATCGGGGTGGCACTGAAGCTTTCTTT
CDR3: CASSQDRGGTEAFF

D: .
V: TRBV18
length: 15
J: TRBJ2-6
size: .
DNA: TGTGCCAGCTCACCACAGGGGGCTGGGGCCAACGTCCTGACTTTC
CDR3: CASSPQGAGANVLTF

D: .
V: TRBV20-1
length: 11
J: TRBJ2-5
size: .
DNA: TGCAGTGCTCTAAAAAAAGAGACCCAGTACTTC
CDR3: CSALKKETQYF

D: .
V: TRBV5-6
length: 15
J: TRBJ1-5
size: .
DNA: TGTGCCAGCAGCCAGGGGCCTTATAGCAATCAGCCCCAGCATTTT
CDR3: CASSQGPYSNQPQHF

D: TRBD1
V: TRBV5-1
length: 15
J: TRBJ1-6
size: .
DNA: TGCGCCAGCAGCTTCCGACAGGGAGGTGAGACACCCCTCCACTTT
CDR3: CASSFRQGGETPLHF

D: .
V: TRBV5-1
length: 15
J: TRBJ1-1
size: .
DNA: TGCGCCAGCAGCTTGGGTGACACCAAGAACACTGAAGCTTTCTTT
CDR3: CASSLGDTKNTEAFF

D: .
V: TRBV28
length: 15
J: TRBJ1-1
size: once
DNA: TGTGCCAGCAGTTTCGGAGGGGCCATGAACACTGAAGCTTTCTTT
CDR3: CASSFGGAMNTEAFF

D: TRBD2
V: TRBV5-6
length: 18
J: TRBJ2-1
size: .
DNA: TGTGCCAGCAGCTTGGGCGGTGGAGCGGGGAGGGCCTACAATGAGCAGTTCTTC
CDR3: CASSLGGGAGRAYNEQFF

D: TRBD1
V: TRBV4-2
length: 16
J: TRBJ1-3
size: .
DNA: TGTGCCAGCAGCCACGGACAGGGTGCCTCCGGAAACACCATATATTTT
CDR3: CASSHGQGASGNTIYF

D: .
V: TRBV9
length: 15
J: TRBJ1-5
size: .
DNA: TGTGCCAGCAGCGTAGGACCTTATAGCAATCAGCCCCAGCATTTT
CDR3: CASSVGPYSNQPQHF

D: .
V: TRBV19
length: 16
J: TRBJ1-1
size: .
DNA: TGTGCCAGTAGTATCGCGATCACAATTTTGAACACTGAAGCTTTCTTT
CDR3: CASSIAITILNTEAFF

D: .
V: TRBV10-3
length: 13
J: TRBJ2-3
size: .
DNA: TGTGCCACACAAACTAGGGGCACAGATACGCAGTATTTT
CDR3: CATQTRGTDTQYF

D: .
V: TRBV11-2
length: 13
J: TRBJ2-7
size: .
DNA: TGTGCCAGCAGTAACAGGGTTCTGAGCGAGCAGTACTTC
CDR3: CASSNRVLSEQYF

D: .
V: TRBV7-2
length: 14
J: TRBJ1-1
size: .
DNA: TGTGCCAGCAGCTTAGGTCCGCTGAACACTGAAGCTTTCTTT
CDR3: CASSLGPLNTEAFF

D: TRBD2
V: TRBV5-6
length: 16
J: TRBJ2-1
size: .
DNA: TGTGCCAGCAGCCCCGCGGGGACTAGCTCCTACAATGAGCAGTTCTTC
CDR3: CASSPAGTSSYNEQFF

D: .
V: TRBV18
length: 14
J: TRBJ1-1
size: once
DNA: TGTGCCAGCTCACCACGGGACACCCCGGCGGGAGCTTTCTTT
CDR3: CASSPRDTPAGAFF

D: TRBD1
V: TRBV25-1
length: 15
J: TRBJ1-4
size: .
DNA: TGTGCCAGCAGTGATCGCCAGGGGGGAGGTGAAAAACTGTTTTTT
CDR3: CASSDRQGGGEKLFF

D: TRBD1
V: TRBV6-1
length: 17
J: TRBJ1-6
size: .
DNA: TGTGCCAGCAGTGCACCGGCCCGACAGGGGAGGTCTTCACCCCTCCACTTT
CDR3: CASSAPARQGRSSPLHF

D: TRBD1
V: TRBV13
length: 14
J: TRBJ1-2
size: .
DNA: TGTGCCAGCAGCCGTCGGGGACAGGGCTATGGCTACACCTTC
CDR3: CASSRRGQGYGYTF

D: TRBD1
V: TRBV6-5
length: 15
J: TRBJ1-1
size: .
DNA: TGTGCCAGCAGTTACGGGGGACAGACGAACACTGAAGCTTTCTTT
CDR3: CASSYGGQTNTEAFF

D: .
V: TRBV7-2
length: 12
J: TRBJ1-2
size: .
DNA: TGTGCCAGCAGCGCGACAGACTGGGGCTACACCTTC
CDR3: CASSATDWGYTF

D: .
V: TRBV7-8
length: 16
J: TRBJ1-6
size: .
DNA: TGTGCCAGCAGCCCCCTCCAGGCTCGGGATAATTCACCCCTCCACTTT
CDR3: CASSPLQARDNSPLHF

D: .
V: TRBV6-6
length: 15
J: TRBJ1-2
size: .
DNA: TGTGCCAGCAGTTACATCCCCCAGGGCGAAGATGGCTACACCTTC
CDR3: CASSYIPQGEDGYTF

D: .
V: TRBV18
length: 16
J: TRBJ2-2
size: .
DNA: TGTGCCAGCTCACCACCGAACACCAGGAGCACCGGGGAGCTGTTTTTT
CDR3: CASSPPNTRSTGELFF

D: TRBD2
V: TRBV10-2
length: 15
J: TRBJ2-7
size: few
DNA: TGCGCCACCTGGTCAGCGGGGGGCCTTTCCTACGAGCAGTACTTC
CDR3: CATWSAGGLSYEQYF

D: TRBD1
V: TRBV11-2
length: 11
J: TRBJ2-5
size: .
DNA: TGTGCCAGCGGACAGGGAGAGACCCAGTACTTC
CDR3: CASGQGETQYF